The clone carrying this T cell receptor beta chain was detected a few times. The data were produced by immunoSEQ multiplex PCR, yet TCRdb's version contains in-frame clones alone and is incomplete. The top ten hold approximately 15% of the sample, which has some 83,000 clones, around 72% seen once. The sample belongs to a study of blood T cell repertoires in COVID-19. Looking at the study overall: The samples span acute and convalescent COVID-19 from the United States, Italy and Spain.

The germline V gene encodes CDR1 LGHDT and CDR2 YNNKEL (reference sequence). The CDR3 spans 17 residues. The trim removed 0 bases at V and 2 bases at J, leaving 6 bases unmatched. This receptor was taken from a woman over 75 with acute or convalescent COVID-19. Sequencing used peripheral blood. The chain employs TRBV3-1 (or the pseudogene TRBV3-2) and TRBJ2-3; 9 bases match TRBD2. The DNA for the CDR3 is TGTGCCAGCAGCCAAGACCCAGCGGGGGGCCACACAGATACGCAGTATTTT. Protein product: CASSQDPAGGHTDTQYF.